This T cell receptor beta chain was documented in a study of T cells in localized non-small cell lung cancer. Whole-study findings and limits: Adjacent uninvolved lung tissue had the highest T cell clonality, exceeding tumor. Those with higher blood T cell density had longer overall survival. Heterogeneity cannot be ruled out, as sequencing used one tumor region only.

The table came from immunoSEQ multiplex PCR; TCRdb's copy has only in-frame clones and leaves some out. Of 35,000 to 50,000 clones detected, around 75% appear once; the ten largest clones hold roughly 36%. Of note for this clone: The antigen remains unidentified.

This TCR was recovered from a woman aged 35 to 70 with stage II squamous cell lung carcinoma. The sample consisted of PBMCs, taken before any cancer treatment.

CDR3 nucleotides: TGTGCCACTGCCCAAACAGGGGTGAACACCGGGGAGCTGTTTTTT. It codes for CATAQTGVNTGELFF. The rearrangement joins TRBV15 to TRBJ2-2; TRBD1 matches at 7 bases. CDR1 and CDR2 from the germline V gene are LNHNV and YYDKDF (reference sequence). The J segment lost 1 base and the V segment lost 9 bases, leaving 8 bases of the junction unmatched. The CDR3 runs 15 residues. Full variable domain (missing parts from reference TRBV15 and TRBJ2-2): DAMVIQNPRYQVTQFGKPVTLSCSQTLNHNVMYWYQQKSSQAPKLLFHYYDKDFNNEADTPDNFQSRRPNTSFCFLDIRSPGLGDTAMYLCATAQTGVNTGELFFGEGSRLTVL.